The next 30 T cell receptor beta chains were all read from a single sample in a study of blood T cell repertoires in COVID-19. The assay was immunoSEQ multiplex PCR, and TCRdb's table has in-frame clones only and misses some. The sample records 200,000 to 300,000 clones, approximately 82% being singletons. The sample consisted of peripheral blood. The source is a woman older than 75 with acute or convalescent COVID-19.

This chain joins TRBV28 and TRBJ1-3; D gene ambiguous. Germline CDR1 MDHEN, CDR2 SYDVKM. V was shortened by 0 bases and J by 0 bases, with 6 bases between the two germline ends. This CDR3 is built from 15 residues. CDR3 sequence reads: CASSLWEGSGNTIYF. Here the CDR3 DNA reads TGTGCCAGCAGTTTATGGGAGGGCTCTGGAAACACCATATATTTT.

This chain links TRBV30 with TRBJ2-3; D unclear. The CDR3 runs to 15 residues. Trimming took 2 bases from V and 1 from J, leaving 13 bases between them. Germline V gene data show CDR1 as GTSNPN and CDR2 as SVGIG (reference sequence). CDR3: CAWSPYGLGTDTQYF. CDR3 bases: TGTGCCTGGAGTCCCTACGGGTTGGGCACAGATACGCAGTATTTT.

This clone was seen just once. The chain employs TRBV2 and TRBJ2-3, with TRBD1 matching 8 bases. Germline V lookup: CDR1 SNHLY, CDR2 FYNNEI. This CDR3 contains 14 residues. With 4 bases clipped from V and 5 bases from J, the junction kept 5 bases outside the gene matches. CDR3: CASSAGGRRDTQYF. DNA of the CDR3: TGTGCCAGCAGTGCAGGGGGCCGACGAGATACGCAGTATTTT.

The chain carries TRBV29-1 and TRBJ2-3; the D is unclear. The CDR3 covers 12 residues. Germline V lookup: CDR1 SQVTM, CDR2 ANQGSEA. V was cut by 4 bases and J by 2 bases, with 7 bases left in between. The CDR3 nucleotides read TGCAGCGTTGTCCTCCCCACAGATACGCAGTATTTT. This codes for CSVVLPTDTQYF.

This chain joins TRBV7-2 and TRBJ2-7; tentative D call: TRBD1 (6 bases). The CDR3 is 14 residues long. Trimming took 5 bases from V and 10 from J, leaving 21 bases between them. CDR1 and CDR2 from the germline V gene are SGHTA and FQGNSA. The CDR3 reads CASSRTRDTQPQYF. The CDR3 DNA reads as TGTGCCAGCAGCAGAACCCGGGACACACAACCCCAGTACTTC.

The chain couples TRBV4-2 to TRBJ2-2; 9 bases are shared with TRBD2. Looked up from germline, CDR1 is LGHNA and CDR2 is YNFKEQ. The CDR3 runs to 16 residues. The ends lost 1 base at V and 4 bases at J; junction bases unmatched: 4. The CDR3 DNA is TGTGCCAGCAGCCAAGGACTAGCGGAACTCACCGGGGAGCTGTTTTTT. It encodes CASSQGLAELTGELFF.

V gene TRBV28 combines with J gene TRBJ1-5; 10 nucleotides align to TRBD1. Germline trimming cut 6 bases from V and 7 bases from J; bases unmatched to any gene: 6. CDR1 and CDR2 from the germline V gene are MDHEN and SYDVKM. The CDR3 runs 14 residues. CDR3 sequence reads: CASSPTGGWQPQHF. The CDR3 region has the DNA TGTGCCAGCAGCCCGACAGGGGGCTGGCAGCCCCAGCATTTT.

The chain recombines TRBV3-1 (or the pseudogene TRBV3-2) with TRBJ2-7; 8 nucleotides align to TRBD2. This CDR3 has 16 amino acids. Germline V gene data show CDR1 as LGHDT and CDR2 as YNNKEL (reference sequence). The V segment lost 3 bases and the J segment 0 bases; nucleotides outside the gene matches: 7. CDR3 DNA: TGTGCCAGCAGCCAGGGGGAGCTAGCGGGCTCCTACGAGCAGTACTTC. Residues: CASSQGELAGSYEQYF.

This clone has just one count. As DNA, the CDR3 is TGTGCCAGCAGTTTACTGAGCGCGAATGAGCAGTTCTTC. Translated: CASSLLSANEQFF. V gene TRBV28 combines with J gene TRBJ2-1; no definite D call. This CDR3 has 13 amino acids. The ends were cut back, 2 bases at V and 7 bases at J, with 9 bases in the middle. From germline, CDR1 is MDHEN and CDR2 SYDVKM.

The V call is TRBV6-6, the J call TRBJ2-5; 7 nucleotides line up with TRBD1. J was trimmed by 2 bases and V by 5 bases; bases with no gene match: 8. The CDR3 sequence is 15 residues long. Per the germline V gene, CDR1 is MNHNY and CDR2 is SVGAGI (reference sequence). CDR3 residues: CASSGRTGVQETQYF. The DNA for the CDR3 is TGTGCCAGCAGTGGAAGAACAGGGGTTCAAGAGACCCAGTACTTC.

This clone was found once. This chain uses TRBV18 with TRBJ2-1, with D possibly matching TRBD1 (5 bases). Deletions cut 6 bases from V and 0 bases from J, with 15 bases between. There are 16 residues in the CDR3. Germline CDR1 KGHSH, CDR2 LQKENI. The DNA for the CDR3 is TGTGCCAGCTCCCCCGTACAGGCCAACTCCTACAATGAGCAGTTCTTC. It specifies CASSPVQANSYNEQFF. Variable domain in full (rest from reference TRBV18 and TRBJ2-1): NAGVMQNPRHLVRRRGQEARLRCSPMKGHSHVYWYRQLPEEGLKFMVYLQKENIIDESGMPKERFSAEFPKEGPSILRIQQVVRGDSAAYFCASSPVQANSYNEQFFGPGTRLTVL.

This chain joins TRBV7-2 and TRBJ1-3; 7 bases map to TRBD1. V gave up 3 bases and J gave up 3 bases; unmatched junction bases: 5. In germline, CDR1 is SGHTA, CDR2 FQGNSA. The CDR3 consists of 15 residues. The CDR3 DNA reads TGTGCCAGCAGCTTCGGGACAGCGAGTGGAAACACCATATATTTT. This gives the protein CASSFGTASGNTIYF.

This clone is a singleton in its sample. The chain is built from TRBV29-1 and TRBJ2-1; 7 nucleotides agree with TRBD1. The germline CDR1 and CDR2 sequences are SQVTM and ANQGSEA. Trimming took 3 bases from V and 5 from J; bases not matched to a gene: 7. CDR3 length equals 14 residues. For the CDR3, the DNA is TGCAGCGTTGATCCTGGGACAGTTCACAATGAGCAGTTCTTC. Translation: CSVDPGTVHNEQFF.

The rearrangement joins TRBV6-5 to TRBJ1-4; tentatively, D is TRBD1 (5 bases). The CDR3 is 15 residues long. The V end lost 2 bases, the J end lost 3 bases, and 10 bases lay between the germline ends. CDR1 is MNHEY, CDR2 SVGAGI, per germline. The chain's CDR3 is CASSYGGAANEKLFF. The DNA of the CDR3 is TGTGCCAGCAGTTACGGAGGGGCAGCTAATGAAAAACTGTTTTTT.

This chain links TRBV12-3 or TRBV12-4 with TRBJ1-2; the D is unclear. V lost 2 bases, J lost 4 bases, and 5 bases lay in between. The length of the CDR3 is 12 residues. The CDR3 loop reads CASSLSSYGYTF. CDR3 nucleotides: TGTGCCAGCAGTTTATCCAGCTATGGCTACACCTTC.

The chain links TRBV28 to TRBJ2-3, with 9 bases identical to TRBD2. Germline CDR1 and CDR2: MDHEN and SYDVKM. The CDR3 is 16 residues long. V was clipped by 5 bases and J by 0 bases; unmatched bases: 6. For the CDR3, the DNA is TGTGCCAGCAGTCGGCTAGCGGGAATAAGCACAGATACGCAGTATTTT. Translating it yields CASSRLAGISTDTQYF.

The CDR3 region is CASSSWTGYTGELFF. The CDR3 DNA sequence: TGTGCCAGCAGTTCATGGACAGGGTACACCGGGGAGCTGTTTTTT. The chain has TRBV6-5 and TRBJ2-2, with 8 bases aligning to TRBD1. Germline CDR1 reads MNHEY; CDR2 reads SVGAGI. After removal of 4 bases from V and 3 bases from J, the junction contained 4 bases not matched to a gene. The CDR3 spans 15 residues.

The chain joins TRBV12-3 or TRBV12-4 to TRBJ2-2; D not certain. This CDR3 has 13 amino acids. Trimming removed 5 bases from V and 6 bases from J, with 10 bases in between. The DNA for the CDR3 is TGTGCCAGCAGTCCTTCAGGCTCCGGGGAGCTGTTTTTT. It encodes CASSPSGSGELFF.

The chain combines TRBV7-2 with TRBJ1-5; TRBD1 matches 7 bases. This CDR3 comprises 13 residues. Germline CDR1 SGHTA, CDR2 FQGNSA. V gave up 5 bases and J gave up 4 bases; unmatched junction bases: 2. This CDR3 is CASSPGQNQPQHF. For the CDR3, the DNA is TGTGCCAGCAGCCCGGGACAGAATCAGCCCCAGCATTTT.

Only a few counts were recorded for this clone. The CDR3 DNA reads as TGTGCCAGCAGTCTACAGGGGGCAGGCGACTATGGCTACACCTTC. Its translation: CASSLQGAGDYGYTF. This sequence joins TRBV27 and TRBJ1-2, with 9 nucleotides matching TRBD1. This CDR3 comprises 15 residues. Germline CDR1 is MNHEY and CDR2 is SMNVEV (reference sequence). J gave up 3 bases and V 5 bases, and 7 bases lay outside the gene matches.

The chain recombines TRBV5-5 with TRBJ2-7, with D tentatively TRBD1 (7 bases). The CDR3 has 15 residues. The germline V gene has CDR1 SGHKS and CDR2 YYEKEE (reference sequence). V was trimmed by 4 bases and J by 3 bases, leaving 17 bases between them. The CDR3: CASSGGTESNYEQYF. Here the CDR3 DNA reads TGTGCCAGCAGCGGGGGGACAGAATCCAACTACGAGCAGTACTTC.

CDR3 protein: CASSGGIGQGSYNEQFF. CDR3 in DNA: TGTGCCAGCAGCGGGGGGATCGGACAGGGGTCCTACAATGAGCAGTTCTTC. V is TRBV11-2 and J is TRBJ2-1; 9 nucleotides line up with TRBD1. This CDR3 is built from 17 residues. The germline CDR1 and CDR2 sequences are SGHAT and FQNNGV. Trimming took 5 bases from V and 1 from J; bases not matched to a gene: 9.

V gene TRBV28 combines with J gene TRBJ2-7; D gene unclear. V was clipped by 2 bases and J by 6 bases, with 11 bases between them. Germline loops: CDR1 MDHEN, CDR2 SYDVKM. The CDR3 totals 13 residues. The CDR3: CASSLPVYREQYF. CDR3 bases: TGTGCCAGCAGTTTACCGGTTTACCGCGAGCAGTACTTC.

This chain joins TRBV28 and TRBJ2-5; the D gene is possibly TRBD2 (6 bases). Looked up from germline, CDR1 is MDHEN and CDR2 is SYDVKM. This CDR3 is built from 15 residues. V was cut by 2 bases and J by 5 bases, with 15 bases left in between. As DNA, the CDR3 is TGTGCCAGCAGTTTAGTGGGACGGAGGGTGGAGACCCAGTACTTC. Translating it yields CASSLVGRRVETQYF.

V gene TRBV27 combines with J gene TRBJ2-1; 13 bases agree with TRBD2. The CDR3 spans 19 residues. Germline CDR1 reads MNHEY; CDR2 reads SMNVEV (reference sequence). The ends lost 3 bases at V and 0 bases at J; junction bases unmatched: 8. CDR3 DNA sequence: TGTGCCAGCAGTTTGACCGGGACTAGCGGGATGAGCTCCTACAATGAGCAGTTCTTC. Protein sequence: CASSLTGTSGMSSYNEQFF.

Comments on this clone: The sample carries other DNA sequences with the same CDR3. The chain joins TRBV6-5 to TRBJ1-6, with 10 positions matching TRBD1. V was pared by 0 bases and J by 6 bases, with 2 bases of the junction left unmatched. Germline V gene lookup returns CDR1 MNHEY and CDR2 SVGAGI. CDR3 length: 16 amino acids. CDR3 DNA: TGTGCCAGCAGTTACTCGAGGACAGGGGGTAATTCACCCCTCCACTTT. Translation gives CASSYSRTGGNSPLHF.

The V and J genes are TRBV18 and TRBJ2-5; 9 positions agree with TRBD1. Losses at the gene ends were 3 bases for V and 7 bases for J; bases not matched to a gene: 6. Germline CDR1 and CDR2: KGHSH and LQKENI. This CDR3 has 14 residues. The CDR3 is CASSPLGQGTTQYF. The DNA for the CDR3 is TGTGCCAGCTCACCGCTAGGACAGGGGACGACCCAGTACTTC.

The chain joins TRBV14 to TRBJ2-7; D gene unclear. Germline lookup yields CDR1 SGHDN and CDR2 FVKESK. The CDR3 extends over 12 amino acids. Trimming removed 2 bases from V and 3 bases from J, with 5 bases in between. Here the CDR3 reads CASSQLSYEQYF. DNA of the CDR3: TGTGCCAGCAGCCAACTCAGCTACGAGCAGTACTTC.

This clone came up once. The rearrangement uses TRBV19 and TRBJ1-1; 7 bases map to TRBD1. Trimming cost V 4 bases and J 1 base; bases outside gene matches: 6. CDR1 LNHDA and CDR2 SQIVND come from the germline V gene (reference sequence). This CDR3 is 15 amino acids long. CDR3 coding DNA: TGTGCCAGTAGTAGAGACGGACAGGCGAACACTGAAGCTTTCTTT. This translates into CASSRDGQANTEAFF.

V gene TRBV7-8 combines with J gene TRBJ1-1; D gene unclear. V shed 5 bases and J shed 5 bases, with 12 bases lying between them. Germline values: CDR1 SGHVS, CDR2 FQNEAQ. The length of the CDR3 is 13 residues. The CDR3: CASSQSEKTEAFF. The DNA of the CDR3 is TGTGCCAGCAGCCAATCCGAGAAGACTGAAGCTTTCTTT. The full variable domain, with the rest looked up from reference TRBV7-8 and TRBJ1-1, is GAGVSQSPRYKVAKRGQDVALRCDPISGHVSLFWYQQALGQGPEFLTYFQNEAQLDKSGLPSDRFFAERPEGSVSTLKIQRTQQEDSAVYLCASSQSEKTEAFFGQGTRLTVV.